The source of this TCR beta chain is a study of blood T cells in healthy people across ages (dated by TCRdb to the mid-2010s). At the level of the whole study: In model experiments, roughly one uniquely barcoded TCR beta cDNA molecule per two T cells was captured by template switching. The study measured age-related changes in TCR beta repertoire diversity using deep sequencing normalized with unique cDNA molecular identifiers. To avoid experimental bias, donors of different ages were distributed randomly across sequencing lanes. Two additional independent replicas of 1 million unique cDNA reads from the same blood draw were analyzed for two donors (one aged 18 to 30 and one aged 80 or older). Donors were grouped into four age groups: young (average roughly 16 years), middle-aged (roughly 38), aged (around 60) and long-lived (about 90). The research as a whole found: Conclusive comparison of naive and antigen-experienced compartments was prevented by the profiling of bulk unsorted PBMCs. Donor CMV infection status was unknown, potentially confounding age-related changes in expanded clonotypes. Estimates of total diversity based on one million sequenced T cells were regarded as lower bounds and as underestimates. Observed TCR beta diversity correlated strongly with the percentage of naive T cells measured by flow cytometry. Compared with the aged group, more naive CD4+ T cells, fewer expanded clones and increased TCR diversity were shown by the long-lived group, suggesting age selection. As age increased, observed TCR beta diversity per million T cells dropped in a roughly linear way, and a significant reduction was already evident by age 40.

The library was made by 5' RACE. The data were produced on an Illumina HiSeq 2500. A second PCR of roughly 7 to 11 cycles was performed with a sample-barcoded 5' primer and a J-beta primer mix. Each TCR beta cDNA molecule received a unique molecular identifier from a template-switch 5' adaptor carrying 12 random nucleotides. Each sample yielded at least 3 million CDR3-containing paired-end reads. All of the RNA was converted into first-strand cDNA using the Mint cDNA synthesis kit, with a TRBC-specific oligonucleotide serving as the primer. All cDNA was treated with uracil-DNA glycosylase and then went through a first 18-cycle PCR with the universal primers M1SS and BC2_uni_R. In the authors' own workflow: For normalization, 1 million high-quality reads were randomly selected from each sample, with every read carrying a distinct molecular identifier. Instead of being binned into consensus sequences, reads with shared molecular identifiers were discarded. MiTCR, run with a Q25 quality threshold and the strictest error-elimination algorithm, handled CDR3 identification, clonotype clustering and error correction. A nonparametric unseen species model using Euler transformation provided a lower-bound estimate of total TCR beta diversity. TCRdb itself trimmed the public reads at Q25 with fastp, ran MiXCR and retained productive beta chains. Here each entry gathers all rows of one CDR3 protein and keeps the most common genes and DNA. TCRdb, rather than the study authors, made the V and J calls. A total of approximately 800,000 distinct CDR3 sequences appear in this sample, around 36% of them only once. Over 10% of the sample lies in the top ten.

From a lookup of the germline V gene, CDR1 and CDR2 are SGHRS and YFSETQ. V drops 4 bases and J drops 0 bases, leaving 17 bases in between. The cysteine opens and the phenylalanine closes a CDR3 of 17 amino acids. This entry keeps only the CDR3 DNA: 51 bases, framed from base 1. Donors were approximately 42 systemically healthy Caucasian individuals from Russia aged roughly 6 to 90 years. Ten milliliters of peripheral blood were drawn from each donor into EDTA-treated Vacutainer tubes. Ficoll-Paque density-gradient centrifugation was used to isolate PBMCs, with at least 7 million per sample. Trizol reagent was used to extract total RNA from the PBMCs, yielding at least 6 micrograms per sample. Naive CD45RAhigh/CD27high T cell percentages were measured by flow cytometry on a PBMC aliquot from every donor. This clonotype was counted at least ten times. Its target antigen remains unknown. The record has no base qualities; no much larger clone is one base away.

The TCR sequence derives from a man between 18 and 29 years old in good health. This chain joins TRBV5-1 to TRBJ2-4; the D gene is not confidently resolved. The sequencing sample was made of blood. The CDR3 has the sequence CASSRVAREIAKNIQYF. The nucleotides read TGCGCCAGCAGCCGAGTCGCAAGGGAAATAGCCAAAAACATTCAGTACTTC.